These 2 T cell receptor beta chains were sequenced from one sample in a study of cytomegalovirus exposure and HLA in healthy donors. Primers: 60 Vbeta forward and 13 Jbeta reverse. Profiling relied on immunoSEQ multiplex PCR, and the TCRdb table lists in-frame clones only, not all of them. The table records 150,000 to 200,000 clones, over 70% of them present only once. The sequenced sample consisted of PBMCs. The receptors come from a woman between 18 and 29 years old in good health and CMV-seropositive.

This clone is a singleton in its sample. The chain carries TRBV19 and TRBJ1-5; 7 bases align to TRBD1. CDR3 length: 17 residues. Germline loops: CDR1 LNHDA, CDR2 SQIVND (reference sequence). After removal of 7 bases from V and 3 bases from J, the junction contained 15 bases not matched to a gene. CDR3 amino acids: CASTSWASGTDNQPQHF. CDR3 nucleotides: TGTGCCAGTACCTCTTGGGCCTCCGGGACAGACAATCAGCCCCAGCATTTT.

The rearrangement joins TRBV6-5 to TRBJ1-2; 11 positions agree with TRBD1. Unmatched junction bases numbered 5, after V lost 7 bases and J lost 1 base. The CDR3 covers 15 residues. Germline V gene data show CDR1 as MNHEY and CDR2 as SVGAGI. Here the CDR3 reads CASTKGQGDNYGYTF. The CDR3 DNA is TGTGCCAGCACCAAGGGACAGGGGGATAACTATGGCTACACCTTC.